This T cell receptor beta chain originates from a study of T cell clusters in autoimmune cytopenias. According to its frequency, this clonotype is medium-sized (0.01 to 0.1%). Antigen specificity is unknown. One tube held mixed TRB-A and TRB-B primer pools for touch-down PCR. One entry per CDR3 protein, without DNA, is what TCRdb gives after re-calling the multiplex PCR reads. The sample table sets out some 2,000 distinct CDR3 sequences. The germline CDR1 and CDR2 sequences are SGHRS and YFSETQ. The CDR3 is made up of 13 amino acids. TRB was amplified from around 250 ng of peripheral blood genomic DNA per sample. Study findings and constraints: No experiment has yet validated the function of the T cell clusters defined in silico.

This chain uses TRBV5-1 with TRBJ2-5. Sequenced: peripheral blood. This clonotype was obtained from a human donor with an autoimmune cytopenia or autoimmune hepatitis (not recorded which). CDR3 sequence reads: CASSSSGMETQYF. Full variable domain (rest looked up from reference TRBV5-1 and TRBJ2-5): KAGVTQTPRYLIKTRGQQVTLSCSPISGHRSVSWYQQTPGQGLQFLFEYFSETQRNKGNFPGRFSGRQFSNSRSEMNVSTLELGDSALYLCASSSSGMETQYFGPGTRLLVL.